The 20 T cell receptor beta chains listed next were all sequenced from one sample in a study of shared clonotypes between healthy human individuals. Libraries were prepared by immunoSEQ multiplex PCR; TCRdb keeps only in-frame clonotypes and omits some of them. The sample has around 1,900,000 clones; just over 90% are singletons. Selected positively for CCR7 and CD45RO-negative, naive CD8 cells excluded terminally differentiated effector memory CD45RA+ cells. The source material was naive CD8+ T cells from PBMCs. The receptor set was obtained from a man between 18 and 29 years old in good health. Some clones in this sample may be carry-over from other donors' samples.

This clone has just one count. Other DNA sequences of this sample code for an identical CDR3. The chain's CDR3 is CASSSPPGEQFF. The CDR3 coding sequence is TGTGCCAGCAGCTCCCCCCCAGGGGAGCAGTTCTTC. The chain joins TRBV7-3 to TRBJ2-1; D possibly corresponds to TRBD1 (5 bases). This CDR3 region has 12 residues. Trimming cost V 4 bases and J 10 bases, with 11 bases left between them. From germline, CDR1 is SGHTA and CDR2 FQGTGA.

This chain links TRBV9 with TRBJ2-3; D perhaps matches TRBD2 (6 bases). This CDR3 has 15 amino acids. Germline V gene data show CDR1 as SGDLS and CDR2 as YYNGEE. The V and J ends lost 5 bases and 4 bases respectively, with 17 bases between them. Here the CDR3 DNA reads TGTGCCAGCAGTGTTAGCGGAGCACGGTCAGATACGCAGTATTTT. Its protein product is CASSVSGARSDTQYF.

The chain links TRBV4-3 to TRBJ1-1; no firm D call. V was clipped by 1 base and J by 6 bases, with 18 bases between them. Per the germline V gene, CDR1 is LGHNA and CDR2 is YSLEER. This CDR3 comprises 16 residues. CDR3 coding DNA: TGCGCCAGCAGCCAAGGTCCCAGCCAAAGGGCAGCTGAAGCTTTCTTT. This encodes CASSQGPSQRAAEAFF.

The chain employs TRBV7-2 and TRBJ2-7; tentatively, D is TRBD1 or TRBD2 (5 bases each). This CDR3 comprises 13 residues. Germline V gene sequence: CDR1 SGHTA, CDR2 FQGNSA. The germline V and J ends were trimmed by 5 bases and 4 bases, with 12 bases remaining between them. The CDR3 bases are TGTGCCAGCAGCCCGGGACGGGGATACGAGCAGTACTTC. It translates to CASSPGRGYEQYF.

V is TRBV27 and J is TRBJ2-7; D call uncertain. Germline V gene lookup returns CDR1 MNHEY and CDR2 SMNVEV (reference sequence). Trimming cost V 0 bases and J 6 bases, with 9 bases left between them. The length of the CDR3 is 13 residues. The CDR3 DNA follows: TGTGCCAGCAGTTTATCGATTAAGGGCGAGCAGTACTTC. This codes for CASSLSIKGEQYF.

The chain is built from TRBV7-9 and TRBJ2-2; possible D gene TRBD2, 5 bases. Trimming stripped 3 bases from V and 3 bases from J, with 17 bases between. The CDR3 is 17 amino acids. The germline gives CDR1 SEHNR, CDR2 FQNEAQ (reference sequence). The CDR3 region has the DNA TGTGCCAGCAGCTTCCCCGAGGGCGGACGTGACACCGGGGAGCTGTTTTTT. Amino acid sequence: CASSFPEGGRDTGELFF. Full variable domain (outside the CDR3, taken from reference TRBV7-9 and TRBJ2-2): DTGVSQNPRHKITKRGQNVTFRCDPISEHNRLYWYRQTLGQGPEFLTYFQNEAQLEKSRLLSDRFSAERPKGSFSTLEIQRTEQGDSAMYLCASSFPEGGRDTGELFFGEGSRLTVL.

V gene TRBV14 combines with J gene TRBJ1-4, with 8 nucleotides matching TRBD1. Germline CDR1 and CDR2: SGHDN and FVKESK. After removal of 6 bases from V and 8 bases from J, the junction contained 5 bases not matched to a gene. CDR3 length equals 13 residues. The CDR3 here is CASSEGTGEKLFF. CDR3 nucleotide sequence: TGTGCCAGCAGTGAGGGGACAGGCGAAAAACTGTTTTTT.

Here the CDR3 DNA reads TGTGCCAGCAGCTTGTCAGCGGGGGAGTCCTACGAGCAGTACTTC. The encoded protein is CASSLSAGESYEQYF. The rearrangement joins TRBV5-4 to TRBJ2-7, with 8 bases identical to TRBD2. Per the germline V gene, CDR1 is SGHNT and CDR2 is YYREEE (reference sequence). With V trimmed by 1 base and J by 1 base, 4 bases remained unmatched. CDR3 length equals 15 residues.

The chain carries TRBV25-1 and TRBJ1-5, with D perhaps matching TRBD1 (6 bases). Germline V gene data show CDR1 as MGHDK and CDR2 as SYGVNS. This CDR3 has 16 residues. The ends were cut back, 3 bases at V and 4 bases at J, with 16 bases in the middle. CDR3 nucleotide sequence: TGTGCCAGCAGTGACCGGGACACCGGGGTAAATCAGCCCCAGCATTTT. Protein: CASSDRDTGVNQPQHF.

The V gene is TRBV25-1, the J gene TRBJ1-1; D is undetermined. The CDR3 is 13 amino acids. Per the germline V gene, CDR1 is MGHDK and CDR2 is SYGVNS. Trimming removed 3 bases from V and 1 base from J, with 6 bases in between. The CDR3 is CASSEIGNTEAFF. DNA for the CDR3: TGTGCCAGCAGTGAGATAGGGAACACTGAAGCTTTCTTT.

This chain uses TRBV27 with TRBJ2-3, with 7 nucleotides matching TRBD1. The CDR3 consists of 15 residues. Looked up from germline, CDR1 is MNHEY and CDR2 is SMNVEV (reference sequence). The V segment lost 2 bases and the J segment 4 bases; nucleotides outside the gene matches: 6. The CDR3 loop is CASSLRDRYSDTQYF. The CDR3 nucleotides are TGTGCCAGCAGTTTAAGGGACAGATACTCAGATACGCAGTATTTT.

The gene calls are TRBV14 and TRBJ2-5; D is possibly TRBD2 (5 bases). This CDR3 has 14 amino acids. Germline CDR1 reads SGHDN; CDR2 reads FVKESK. V lost 5 bases to trimming and J lost 5 bases, with 15 bases between them. CDR3 DNA: TGTGCCAGCAGCAAAAGAGGCGGCGGGGAGACCCAGTACTTC. Its translation: CASSKRGGGETQYF. Combining the CDR3 with reference TRBV14 and TRBJ2-5 gives the whole variable domain EAGVTQFPSHSVIEKGQTVTLRCDPISGHDNLYWYRRVMGKEIKFLLHFVKESKQDESGMPNNRFLAERTGGTYSTLKVQPAELEDSGVYFCASSKRGGGETQYFGPGTRLLVL.

The genes are TRBV29-1 and TRBJ2-3; 13 bases map to TRBD2. CDR3 size: 17 residues. The germline V gene has CDR1 SQVTM and CDR2 ANQGSEA. V lost 7 bases, J lost 0 bases, and 10 bases stayed unmatched. The CDR3 loop is CSGGGLLAGGSTDTQYF. The CDR3 DNA follows: TGCAGCGGCGGGGGACTACTAGCGGGAGGGAGCACAGATACGCAGTATTTT.

This clone came up once. The genes are TRBV6-5 and TRBJ2-7; D is undetermined. V lost 2 bases and J 0 bases, leaving 11 bases between the germline ends. The CDR3 is 15 residues long. Germline V gene sequence: CDR1 MNHEY, CDR2 SVGAGI. The DNA for the CDR3 is TGTGCCAGCAGTTACGCGGCCGTTGGCTCCTACGAGCAGTACTTC. Translated, it gives CASSYAAVGSYEQYF.

The CDR3 DNA sequence: TGCAGCGTTCCATTTGGCCATTACAATGAGCAGTTCTTC. Protein product: CSVPFGHYNEQFF. This rearrangement joins TRBV29-1 to TRBJ2-1; D is uncertain. Germline V lookup: CDR1 SQVTM, CDR2 ANQGSEA. The CDR3 spans 13 residues. Between the trimmed V and J ends, which lost 5 bases and 4 bases, there was a span of 12 bases.

The V and J genes are TRBV6-1 and TRBJ1-1, with D unresolved. V lost 5 bases to trimming and J lost 0 bases, with 13 bases between them. Germline V gene data show CDR1 as MNHNS and CDR2 as SASEGT. The CDR3 runs to 15 residues. Here the CDR3 DNA reads TGTGCCAGCAGTCTCTTTTCCGGGCTGAACACTGAAGCTTTCTTT. Translated: CASSLFSGLNTEAFF.

J is TRBJ2-7 and V is TRBV19; the match to TRBD1 covers 7 bases. Trimming took 10 bases from V and 2 from J; bases not matched to a gene: 5. This CDR3 contains 12 residues. Looked up from germline, CDR1 is LNHDA and CDR2 is SQIVND (reference sequence). CDR3 amino acids: CATSGTAYEQYF. CDR3 DNA sequence: TGTGCCACTTCCGGGACAGCCTACGAGCAGTACTTC.

The CDR3 DNA follows: TGTGCCACGGACAGGCGGGGACTAGCGGACAATGAGCAGTTCTTC. It translates to CATDRRGLADNEQFF. V gene TRBV7-9 combines with J gene TRBJ2-1; 11 bases are a match to TRBD2. CDR1 is SEHNR and CDR2 is FQNEAQ in the germline V gene (reference sequence). CDR3 length: 15 residues. With V trimmed by 10 bases and J by 5 bases, 10 bases remained unmatched.

The V and J genes are TRBV6-6 and TRBJ1-5; perhaps TRBD1 as D (5 bases). Germline V gives CDR1 MNHNY, CDR2 SVGAGI (reference sequence). Trimming shortened V by 4 bases and J by 3 bases, and 13 bases separated the two germline ends. The CDR3 consists of 15 residues. The CDR3 loop is CASSWTQGDNQPQHF. The CDR3 nucleotides are TGTGCCAGCAGTTGGACTCAAGGGGACAATCAGCCCCAGCATTTT.

Note on this clone: Other DNA sequences in the sample encode the same CDR3. This chain joins TRBV7-9 and TRBJ2-7, with D unresolved. CDR3 size: 12 residues. Trimming removed 4 bases from V and 3 bases from J, with 7 bases in between. Germline CDR1 SEHNR, CDR2 FQNEAQ (reference sequence). The CDR3 DNA follows: TGTGCCAGCAGCTCCTACAGCTACGAGCAGTACTTC. It encodes CASSSYSYEQYF.